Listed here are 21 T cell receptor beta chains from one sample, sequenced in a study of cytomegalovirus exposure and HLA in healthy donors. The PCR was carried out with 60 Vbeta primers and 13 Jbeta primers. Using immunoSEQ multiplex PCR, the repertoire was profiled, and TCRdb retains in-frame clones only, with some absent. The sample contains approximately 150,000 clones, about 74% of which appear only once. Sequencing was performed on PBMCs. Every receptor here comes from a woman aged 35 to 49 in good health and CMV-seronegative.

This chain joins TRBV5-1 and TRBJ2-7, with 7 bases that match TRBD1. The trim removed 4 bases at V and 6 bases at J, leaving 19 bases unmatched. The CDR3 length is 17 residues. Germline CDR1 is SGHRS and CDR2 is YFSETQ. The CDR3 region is CASSPQTSTGSPSEQYF. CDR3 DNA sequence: TGCGCCAGCAGCCCCCAGACTTCGACAGGGAGCCCTTCCGAGCAGTACTTC. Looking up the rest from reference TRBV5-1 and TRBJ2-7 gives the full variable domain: KAGVTQTPRYLIKTRGQQVTLSCSPISGHRSVSWYQQTPGQGLQFLFEYFSETQRNKGNFPGRFSGRQFSNSRSEMNVSTLELGDSALYLCASSPQTSTGSPSEQYFGPGTRLTVT.

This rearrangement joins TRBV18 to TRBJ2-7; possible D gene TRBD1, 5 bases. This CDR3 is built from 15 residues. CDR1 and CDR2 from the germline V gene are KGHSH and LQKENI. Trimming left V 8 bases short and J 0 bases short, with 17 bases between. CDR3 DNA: TGTGCCAGCCAAACGGACATTCCGGACTCCTACGAGCAGTACTTC. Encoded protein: CASQTDIPDSYEQYF.

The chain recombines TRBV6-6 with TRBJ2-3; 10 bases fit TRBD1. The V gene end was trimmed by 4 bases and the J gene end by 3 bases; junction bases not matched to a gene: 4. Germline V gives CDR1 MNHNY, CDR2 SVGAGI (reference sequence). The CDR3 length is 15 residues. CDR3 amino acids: CASSSRDRGTDTQYF. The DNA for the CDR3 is TGTGCCAGCAGTTCTCGGGACAGGGGAACAGATACGCAGTATTTT.

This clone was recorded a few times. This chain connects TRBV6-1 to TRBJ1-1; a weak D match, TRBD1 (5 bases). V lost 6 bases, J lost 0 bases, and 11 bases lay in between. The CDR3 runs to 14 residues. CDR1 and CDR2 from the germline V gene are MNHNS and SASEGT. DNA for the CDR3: TGTGCCAGCAGCCAGACAGACATGAACACTGAAGCTTTCTTT. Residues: CASSQTDMNTEAFF.

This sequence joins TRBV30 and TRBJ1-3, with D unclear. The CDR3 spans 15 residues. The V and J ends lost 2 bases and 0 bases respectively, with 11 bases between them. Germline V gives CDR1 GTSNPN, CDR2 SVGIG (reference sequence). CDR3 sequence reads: CAWSMGLRSGNTIYF. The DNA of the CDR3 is TGTGCCTGGAGTATGGGCCTTCGCTCTGGAAACACCATATATTTT.

The CDR3 DNA follows: TGTGCCAGCAGCGAGGGGACTAGCGGGAACACAGATACGCAGTATTTT. It codes for CASSEGTSGNTDTQYF. The V gene is TRBV5-4, the J gene TRBJ2-3; 13 positions match TRBD2. The V gene's germline CDR1 is SGHNT and CDR2 YYREEE (reference sequence). The CDR3 loop spans 16 amino acids. V was clipped by 4 bases and J by 2 bases; unmatched bases: 4.

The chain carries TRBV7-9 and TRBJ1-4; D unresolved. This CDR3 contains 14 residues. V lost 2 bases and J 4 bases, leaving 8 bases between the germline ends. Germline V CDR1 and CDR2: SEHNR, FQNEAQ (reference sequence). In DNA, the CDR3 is TGTGCCAGCAGCTTACTATCCCTTAATGAAAAACTGTTTTTT. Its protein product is CASSLLSLNEKLFF.

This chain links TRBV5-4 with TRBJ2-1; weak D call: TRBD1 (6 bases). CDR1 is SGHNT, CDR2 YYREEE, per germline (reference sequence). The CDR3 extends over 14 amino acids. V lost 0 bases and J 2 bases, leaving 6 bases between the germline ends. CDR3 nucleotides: TGTGCCAGCAGCTTGGCAGGGGCCTACAATGAGCAGTTCTTC. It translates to CASSLAGAYNEQFF.

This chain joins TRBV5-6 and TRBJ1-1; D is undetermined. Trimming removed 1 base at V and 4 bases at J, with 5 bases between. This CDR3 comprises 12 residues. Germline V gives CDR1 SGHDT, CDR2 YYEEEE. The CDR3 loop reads CASSLRSTEAFF. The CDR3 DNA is TGTGCCAGCAGCTTGCGGAGCACTGAAGCTTTCTTT.

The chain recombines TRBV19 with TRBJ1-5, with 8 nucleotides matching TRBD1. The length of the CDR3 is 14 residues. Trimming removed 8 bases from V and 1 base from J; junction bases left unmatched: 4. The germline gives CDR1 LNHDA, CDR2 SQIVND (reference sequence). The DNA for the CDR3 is TGTGCCAGTGCCCGACAGGGGAGCAATCAGCCCCAGCATTTT. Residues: CASARQGSNQPQHF. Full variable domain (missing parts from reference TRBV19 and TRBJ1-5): DGGITQSPKYLFRKEGQNVTLSCEQNLNHDAMYWYRQDPGQGLRLIYYSQIVNDFQKGDIAEGYSVSREKKESFPLTVTSAQKNPTAFYLCASARQGSNQPQHFGDGTRLSIL.

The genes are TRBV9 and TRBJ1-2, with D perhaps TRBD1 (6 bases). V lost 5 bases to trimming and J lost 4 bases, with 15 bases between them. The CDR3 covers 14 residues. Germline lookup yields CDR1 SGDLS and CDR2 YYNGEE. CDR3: CASRGIGGTYGYTF. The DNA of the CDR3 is TGTGCCAGCAGGGGGATTGGGGGCACCTATGGCTACACCTTC.

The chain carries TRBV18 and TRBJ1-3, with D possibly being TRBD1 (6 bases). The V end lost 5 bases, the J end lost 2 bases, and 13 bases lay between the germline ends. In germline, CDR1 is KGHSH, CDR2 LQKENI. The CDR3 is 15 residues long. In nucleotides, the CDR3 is TGTGCCAGCTCAATACAGGGTCCCCCTGGAAACACCATATATTTT. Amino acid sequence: CASSIQGPPGNTIYF.

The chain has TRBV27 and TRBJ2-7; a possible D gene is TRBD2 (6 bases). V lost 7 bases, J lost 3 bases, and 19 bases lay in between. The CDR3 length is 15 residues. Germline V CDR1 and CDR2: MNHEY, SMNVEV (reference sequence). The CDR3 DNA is TGTGCCAGCACCGCCCGGGGGAGAAACTTCTACGAGCAGTACTTC. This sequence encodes CASTARGRNFYEQYF.

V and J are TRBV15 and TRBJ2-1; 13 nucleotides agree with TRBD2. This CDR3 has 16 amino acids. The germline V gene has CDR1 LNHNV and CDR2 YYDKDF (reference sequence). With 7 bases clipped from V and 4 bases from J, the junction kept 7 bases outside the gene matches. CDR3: CATKEWTSGGYNEQFF. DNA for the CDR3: TGTGCCACCAAGGAATGGACTAGCGGGGGTTACAATGAGCAGTTCTTC. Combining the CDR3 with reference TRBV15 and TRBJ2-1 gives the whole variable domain DAMVIQNPRYQVTQFGKPVTLSCSQTLNHNVMYWYQQKSSQAPKLLFHYYDKDFNNEADTPDNFQSRRPNTSFCFLDIRSPGLGDTAMYLCATKEWTSGGYNEQFFGPGTRLTVL.

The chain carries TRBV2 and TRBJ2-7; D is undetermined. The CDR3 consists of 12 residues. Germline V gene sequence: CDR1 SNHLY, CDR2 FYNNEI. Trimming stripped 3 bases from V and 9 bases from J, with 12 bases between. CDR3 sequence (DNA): TGTGCCAGCAGTGAGGCCCCCTCTGGGCAGTACTTC. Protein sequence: CASSEAPSGQYF. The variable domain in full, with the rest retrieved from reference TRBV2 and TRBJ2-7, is EPEVTQTPSHQVTQMGQEVILRCVPISNHLYFYWYRQILGQKVEFLVSFYNNEISEKSEIFDDQFSVERPDGSNFTLKIRSTKLEDSAMYFCASSEAPSGQYFGPGTRLTVT.

CDR3 nucleotide sequence: TGCGCCAGCAGCCCGGGAGTGGCTTCTAGGGCAGGGGAGCAGTACTTC. This codes for CASSPGVASRAGEQYF. The V and J genes are TRBV5-1 and TRBJ2-7; TRBD2 might be the D (6 bases). V lost 4 bases and J 7 bases, leaving 24 bases between the germline ends. Germline loops: CDR1 SGHRS, CDR2 YFSETQ. The CDR3 has 16 residues.

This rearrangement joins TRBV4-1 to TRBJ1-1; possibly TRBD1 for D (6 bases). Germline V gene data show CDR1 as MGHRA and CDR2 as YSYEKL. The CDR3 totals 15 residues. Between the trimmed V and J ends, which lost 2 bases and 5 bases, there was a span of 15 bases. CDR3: CASSQTIGGPTEAFF. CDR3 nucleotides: TGCGCCAGCAGCCAAACCATCGGGGGGCCGACTGAAGCTTTCTTT.

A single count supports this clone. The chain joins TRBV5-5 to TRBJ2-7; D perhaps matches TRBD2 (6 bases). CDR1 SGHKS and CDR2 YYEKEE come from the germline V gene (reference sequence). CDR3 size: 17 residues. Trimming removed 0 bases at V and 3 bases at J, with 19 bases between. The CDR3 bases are TGTGCCAGCAGCTTGGCCGAGTGGGACTCCTTGATCTACGAGCAGTACTTC. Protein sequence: CASSLAEWDSLIYEQYF.

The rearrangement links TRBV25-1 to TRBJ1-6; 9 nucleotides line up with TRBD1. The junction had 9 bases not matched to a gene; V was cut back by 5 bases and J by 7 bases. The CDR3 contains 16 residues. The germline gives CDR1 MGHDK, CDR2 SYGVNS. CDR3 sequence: CASSTPGQGENSPLHF. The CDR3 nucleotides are TGTGCCAGCAGTACCCCGGGACAGGGCGAAAATTCACCCCTCCACTTT.

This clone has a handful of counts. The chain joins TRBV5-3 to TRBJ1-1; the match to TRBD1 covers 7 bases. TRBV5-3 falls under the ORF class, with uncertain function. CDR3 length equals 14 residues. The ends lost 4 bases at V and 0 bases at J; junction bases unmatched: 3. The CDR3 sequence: CARSTGQMNTEAFF. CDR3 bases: TGTGCCAGAAGCACGGGACAGATGAACACTGAAGCTTTCTTT.

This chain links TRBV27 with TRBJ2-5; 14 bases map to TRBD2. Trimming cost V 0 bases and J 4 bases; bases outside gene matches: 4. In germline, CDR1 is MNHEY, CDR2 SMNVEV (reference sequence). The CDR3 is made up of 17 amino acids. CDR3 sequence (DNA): TGTGCCAGCAGTTTATCGATAGGGACTAGCGGGAGAGAGACCCAGTACTTC. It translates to CASSLSIGTSGRETQYF.